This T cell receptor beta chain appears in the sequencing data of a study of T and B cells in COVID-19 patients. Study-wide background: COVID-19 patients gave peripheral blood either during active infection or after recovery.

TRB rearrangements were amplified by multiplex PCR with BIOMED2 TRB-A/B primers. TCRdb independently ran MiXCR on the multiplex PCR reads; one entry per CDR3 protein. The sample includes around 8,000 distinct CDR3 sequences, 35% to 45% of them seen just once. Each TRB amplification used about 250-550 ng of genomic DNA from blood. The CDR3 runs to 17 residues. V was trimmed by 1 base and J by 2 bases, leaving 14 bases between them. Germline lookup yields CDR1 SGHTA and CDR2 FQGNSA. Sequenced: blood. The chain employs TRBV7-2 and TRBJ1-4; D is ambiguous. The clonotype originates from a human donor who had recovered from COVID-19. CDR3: CASSLVGGLGTNEKLFF. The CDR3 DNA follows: TGTGCCAGCAGCTTAGTAGGCGGATTGGGCACTAATGAAAAACTGTTTTTT. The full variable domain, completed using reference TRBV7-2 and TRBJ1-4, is GAGVSQSPSNKVTEKGKDVELRCDPISGHTALYWYRQSLGQGLEFLIYFQGNSAPDKSGLPSDRFSAERTGGSVSTLTIQRTQQEDSAVYLCASSLVGGLGTNEKLFFGSGTQLSVL.